This TCR beta chain was sequenced during a study of memory CD4+ T cells and cytomegalovirus serostatus. Single viable CD3+CD4+CD8-CD45RO+ cells were sorted as the memory CD4+ T cells. Study-level findings and limits: CMV serostatus prediction reached median AUC 0.95, or 0.91 with US-trained model. The CMV-associated TCR signature appears largely within the CD4+ memory repertoire.

A word on this clone: As yet, its antigen is unknown. The junction shows a germline mismatch at one end, possibly a read error.

The table came from immunoSEQ multiplex PCR; TCRdb's copy has only in-frame clones and leaves some out. The sample has some 54,000 clones, about three quarters seen once; the top ten hold about 1.4%. Germline CDR1 is SGHNT and CDR2 is YYREEE (reference sequence). This CDR3 spans 15 amino acids. Sequences were obtained from memory CD4+ T cells from blood. The J gene is TRBJ1-1, the V gene TRBV5-4, with TRBD1 as a possible D gene (6 bases). The origin of this receptor is an adult in good health and CMV-seropositive. The CDR3 bases are TGTGCCGGCAGCACCACGTACAGGGCGAACACTGAAGCTTTCTTT. Its translation: CAGSTTYRANTEAFF. The full variable domain, completed using reference TRBV5-4 and TRBJ1-1, is ETGVTQSPTHLIKTRGQQVTLRCSSQSGHNTVSWYQQALGQGPQFIFQYYREEENGRGNFPPRFSGLQFPNYSSELNVNALELDDSALYLCAGSTTYRANTEAFFGQGTRLTVV.